Below, 26 T cell receptor beta chains from the same sample are listed, as sequenced in a study of cytomegalovirus exposure and HLA in healthy donors. The PCR was carried out with 60 Vbeta primers and 13 Jbeta primers. Clones were sequenced by immunoSEQ multiplex PCR, and TCRdb holds only the in-frame ones, with some missing. The sample has 150,000 to 200,000 clones, roughly 80% seen once. The source material was PBMCs. The receptors shown here come from a man over 45 in good health and CMV-seronegative.

Remarks on this clone: One end of the junction is discordant with germline, which a read error may explain. The chain has TRBV5-6 and TRBJ2-7; tentatively, D is TRBD2 (5 bases). CDR1 is SGHDT and CDR2 is YYEEEE in the germline V gene. The CDR3 is 14 amino acids. The CDR3 reads CGSTNERIYYEQYF. Here the CDR3 DNA reads TGTGGCAGCACTAACGAGCGGATCTATTACGAGCAGTACTTC.

The chain combines TRBV5-1 with TRBJ1-2; D not certain. The CDR3 sequence is 13 residues long. Trimming removed 5 bases at V and 3 bases at J, with 11 bases between. From germline, CDR1 is SGHRS and CDR2 YFSETQ. The CDR3 DNA follows: TGCGCCAGCAGGGTGAGCCCTGACTATGGCTACACCTTC. Its translation is CASRVSPDYGYTF.

The chain uses TRBV7-2 and TRBJ1-4; a weak D match, TRBD1 (6 bases). The CDR3 totals 14 residues. Germline V gene lookup returns CDR1 SGHTA and CDR2 FQGNSA. V lost 5 bases, J lost 8 bases, and 15 bases lay in between. The CDR3 DNA reads TGTGCCAGCAGCCTACAGGGCTTGGGGGAAAAACTGTTTTTT. This codes for CASSLQGLGEKLFF.

This chain connects TRBV14 to TRBJ1-3; no definite D call. Germline lookup yields CDR1 SGHDN and CDR2 FVKESK. The V end lost 1 base, the J end lost 0 bases, and 4 bases lay between the germline ends. This CDR3 is 14 amino acids long. The CDR3 loop is CASSQVLSGNTIYF. Written as DNA, the CDR3 is TGTGCCAGCAGCCAAGTTCTCTCTGGAAACACCATATATTTT. Full variable domain (remainder filled in from reference TRBV14 and TRBJ1-3): EAGVTQFPSHSVIEKGQTVTLRCDPISGHDNLYWYRRVMGKEIKFLLHFVKESKQDESGMPNNRFLAERTGGTYSTLKVQPAELEDSGVYFCASSQVLSGNTIYFGEGSWLTVV.

The chain is built from TRBV11-2 and TRBJ2-7; 7 nucleotides agree with TRBD1. Germline CDR1 reads SGHAT; CDR2 reads FQNNGV. The CDR3 runs 14 residues. The V gene end was trimmed by 4 bases and the J gene end by 0 bases; junction bases not matched to a gene: 3. CDR3 bases: TGTGCCAGCAGCTACCGGGACAGCTCCTACGAGCAGTACTTC. It encodes CASSYRDSSYEQYF.

The chain links TRBV7-3 to TRBJ2-2, with D possibly being TRBD1 (5 bases). The CDR3 covers 16 residues. Trimming cost V 5 bases and J 2 bases, with 15 bases left between them. Germline CDR1 reads SGHTA; CDR2 reads FQGTGA. The CDR3 loop is CASSTGRGYNTGELFF. Here the CDR3 DNA reads TGTGCCAGCAGCACAGGAAGGGGCTATAACACCGGGGAGCTGTTTTTT.

This clone came up once. This sequence joins TRBV30 and TRBJ1-3; the D gene is possibly TRBD1 (6 bases). V dropped 0 bases and J dropped 0 bases, with 12 bases sitting between them. CDR1 is GTSNPN and CDR2 is SVGIG in the germline V gene (reference sequence). The CDR3 totals 16 residues. The DNA for the CDR3 is TGTGCCTGGAGTGTACAGGGAAGAGTCTCTGGAAACACCATATATTTT. Protein product: CAWSVQGRVSGNTIYF.

The V and J genes are TRBV7-9 and TRBJ1-2; 7 bases align to TRBD1. Trimming cost V 3 bases and J 7 bases; bases outside gene matches: 8. CDR1 is SEHNR, CDR2 FQNEAQ, per germline (reference sequence). The CDR3 runs 14 residues. The CDR3: CASSFQQGRSGYTF. The CDR3 coding sequence is TGTGCCAGCAGCTTCCAACAGGGGAGAAGTGGCTACACCTTC.

To note about this clone: This CDR3 is also generated by other DNA sequences in the sample. This chain joins TRBV15 and TRBJ2-3, with a possible D match to TRBD2 (5 bases). V was clipped by 1 base and J by 3 bases, with 11 bases between them. The CDR3 has 15 amino acids. Germline V CDR1 and CDR2: LNHNV, YYDKDF (reference sequence). CDR3 in amino acids: CATSRGGGETDTQYF. The CDR3 DNA reads TGTGCCACCAGCAGAGGCGGAGGAGAAACAGATACGCAGTATTTT.

The chain carries TRBV7-2 and TRBJ2-7; a possible D gene is TRBD2 (7 bases). V lost 5 bases to trimming and J lost 4 bases, with 18 bases between them. There are 15 residues in the CDR3. The germline gives CDR1 SGHTA, CDR2 FQGNSA. The CDR3 DNA sequence: TGTGCCAGCAGCCCAGATCGGGGGGCCGGGTACGAGCAGTACTTC. Translated, it gives CASSPDRGAGYEQYF.

V and J are TRBV5-6 and TRBJ2-1, with D perhaps TRBD2 (6 bases). CDR1 SGHDT and CDR2 YYEEEE come from the germline V gene. The ends were cut back, 3 bases at V and 4 bases at J, with 11 bases in the middle. The CDR3 totals 14 residues. CDR3 protein: CASSWRGGYNEQFF. CDR3 DNA sequence: TGTGCCAGCAGCTGGAGGGGTGGGTACAATGAGCAGTTCTTC.

The chain carries TRBV6-5 and TRBJ1-5, with a possible D match to TRBD1 (5 bases). Per the germline V gene, CDR1 is MNHEY and CDR2 is SVGAGI. Trimming removed 0 bases at V and 2 bases at J, with 8 bases between. The CDR3 covers 15 residues. The CDR3, as DNA: TGTGCCAGCAGTTACTCGGGGCGCGGCAATCAGCCCCAGCATTTT. As protein: CASSYSGRGNQPQHF.

The V gene is TRBV6-5, the J gene TRBJ1-2, with a possible D match to TRBD1 (6 bases). V lost 6 bases to trimming and J lost 2 bases, with 16 bases between them. This CDR3 is 15 amino acids long. Germline-derived CDR1 and CDR2 are MNHEY and SVGAGI. The CDR3 loop reads CASRKQGAANYGYTF. The CDR3 region has the DNA TGTGCCAGCAGAAAACAGGGAGCCGCCAACTATGGCTACACCTTC.

CDR3 region: CASSIIQGRQPQHF. CDR3 sequence (DNA): TGTGCCAGTAGTATAATACAGGGGCGTCAGCCCCAGCATTTT. This rearrangement joins TRBV19 to TRBJ1-5; 7 nucleotides agree with TRBD1. Trimming at V came to 2 bases and at J to 6 bases, leaving 4 bases not matched to a gene. The germline CDR1 and CDR2 sequences are LNHDA and SQIVND (reference sequence). This CDR3 region has 14 residues.

The J gene is TRBJ1-6, the V gene TRBV9; 12 bases line up with TRBD1. The V gene end was trimmed by 4 bases and the J gene end by 8 bases; junction bases not matched to a gene: 10. This CDR3 region has 17 residues. Germline V CDR1 and CDR2: SGDLS, YYNGEE. This CDR3 is CASSNDRDRGPYSPLHF. Here the CDR3 DNA reads TGTGCCAGCAGCAACGACCGGGACAGGGGGCCGTATTCACCCCTCCACTTT.

V and J are TRBV18 and TRBJ2-1; D possibly corresponds to TRBD1 (5 bases). V lost 3 bases to trimming and J lost 12 bases, with 15 bases between them. CDR1 and CDR2 (germline): KGHSH, LQKENI. The CDR3 is 13 amino acids. CDR3 amino acids: CASSPLPNQGQFF. As DNA, the CDR3 is TGTGCCAGCTCACCGCTTCCTAACCAGGGGCAGTTCTTC. The whole variable domain, filled in from reference TRBV18 and TRBJ2-1, reads NAGVMQNPRHLVRRRGQEARLRCSPMKGHSHVYWYRQLPEEGLKFMVYLQKENIIDESGMPKERFSAEFPKEGPSILRIQQVVRGDSAAYFCASSPLPNQGQFFGPGTRLTVL.

The chain is built from TRBV5-6 and TRBJ2-7; D is unresolved. Germline V gene sequence: CDR1 SGHDT, CDR2 YYEEEE. Trimming took off 2 bases at V and 3 bases at J, with 18 bases between the two ends. The CDR3 has 16 amino acids. CDR3 region: CASSFREETRNYEQYF. CDR3 nucleotides: TGTGCCAGCAGCTTTAGAGAGGAGACGAGGAACTACGAGCAGTACTTC.

The rearrangement uses TRBV5-4 and TRBJ2-5; TRBD1 matches 8 bases. The J call may be mistaken, given a closer DNA end match to TRBJ2-7. Germline V gives CDR1 SGHNT, CDR2 YYREEE (reference sequence). The CDR3 is 15 amino acids. CDR3 in amino acids: CASSSPLDRGNEQYF. The CDR3 coding sequence is TGTGCCAGCAGCTCCCCACTTGACAGGGGCAACGAGCAGTACTTC.

This chain joins TRBV2 and TRBJ2-4; D is undetermined. CDR3 size: 14 residues. V was clipped by 3 bases and J by 9 bases, with 15 bases between them. CDR1 and CDR2 from the germline V gene are SNHLY and FYNNEI. CDR3 residues: CASSELTGGSIQYF. In nucleotides, the CDR3 is TGTGCCAGCAGTGAGCTGACTGGCGGTAGCATTCAGTACTTC. Full variable domain (remainder filled in from reference TRBV2 and TRBJ2-4): EPEVTQTPSHQVTQMGQEVILRCVPISNHLYFYWYRQILGQKVEFLVSFYNNEISEKSEIFDDQFSVERPDGSNFTLKIRSTKLEDSAMYFCASSELTGGSIQYFGAGTRLSVL.

The rearrangement links TRBV7-8 to TRBJ1-4; weak D call: TRBD1 (6 bases). Trimming removed 10 bases from V and 7 bases from J, with 19 bases in between. The germline V gene encodes CDR1 SGHVS and CDR2 FQNEAQ. This CDR3 region has 14 residues. The CDR3 nucleotides are TGTGCCACCTCGGGGGGGGCGATTGGTGAAAAACTGTTTTTT. Its translation is CATSGGAIGEKLFF.

V usage is TRBV5-5 and J usage is TRBJ1-6, with TRBD1 matching over 9 bases. Germline-derived CDR1 and CDR2 are SGHKS and YYEKEE (reference sequence). V shed 3 bases and J 7 bases; nucleotides not matched to a gene: 5. The CDR3 is 15 residues long. CDR3 sequence: CASSYPGTGNSPLHF. CDR3 nucleotides: TGTGCCAGCAGCTACCCCGGGACAGGGAATTCACCCCTCCACTTT. Full variable domain (rest looked up from reference TRBV5-5 and TRBJ1-6): DAGVTQSPTHLIKTRGQQVTLRCSPISGHKSVSWYQQVLGQGPQFIFQYYEKEERGRGNFPDRFSARQFPNYSSELNVNALLLGDSALYLCASSYPGTGNSPLHFGNGTRLTVT.

This sequence joins TRBV2 and TRBJ1-6; D call uncertain. V dropped 4 bases and J dropped 12 bases, with 7 bases sitting between them. Germline CDR1 SNHLY, CDR2 FYNNEI. The CDR3 length is 11 residues. In DNA, the CDR3 is TGTGCCAGCAGTGGGGCGGGACCCCTCCACTTT. Protein: CASSGAGPLHF.

This clone was counted between two and nine times. The rearrangement links TRBV6-5 to TRBJ2-5; possibly TRBD2 for D (7 bases). CDR1 and CDR2 from the germline V gene are MNHEY and SVGAGI. The CDR3 contains 15 residues. Trimming removed 8 bases from V and 4 bases from J, with 20 bases in between. The CDR3 nucleotides read TGTGCCAGCGCCCGAGTTGGGGGGGCAGGAGAGACCCAGTACTTC. As protein: CASARVGGAGETQYF.

This clone has just a few counts. This chain uses TRBV4-2 with TRBJ1-1; no clear D gene. Deletions cut 4 bases from V and 3 bases from J, with 12 bases between. The CDR3 loop spans 14 amino acids. The germline gives CDR1 LGHNA, CDR2 YNFKEQ. Here the CDR3 reads CASSLAAGDTEAFF. The CDR3 DNA sequence: TGTGCCAGCAGCCTAGCCGCCGGGGACACTGAAGCTTTCTTT.

The chain's CDR3 is CASRKSGGTKPSTDTQYF. The CDR3, as DNA: TGTGCCAGCAGAAAAAGCGGGGGGACAAAGCCTAGCACAGATACGCAGTATTTT. V usage is TRBV7-2 and J usage is TRBJ2-3; 9 bases are a match to TRBD2. The CDR3 extends over 18 amino acids. Losses at the gene ends were 6 bases for V and 0 bases for J; bases not matched to a gene: 13. CDR1 is SGHTA, CDR2 FQGNSA, per germline.

In its sample, this clone was seen a few times. The chain combines TRBV19 with TRBJ2-1, with D possibly matching TRBD1 (6 bases). Germline V lookup: CDR1 LNHDA, CDR2 SQIVND (reference sequence). The CDR3 runs to 12 residues. The V end lost 7 bases, the J end lost 5 bases, and 9 bases lay between the germline ends. This chain's CDR3 is CASTNRDNEQFF. The CDR3 coding sequence is TGTGCCAGTACCAACAGGGACAATGAGCAGTTCTTC.